This section outlines one T cell receptor beta chain sequence together with its context. Its antigen is currently unknown. Partitioning of CD4+ cells yielded a CD45RA+ naive subset and a CD45RA-negative memory subset. These data belong to a study of shared clonotypes between healthy human individuals. The study's findings and limits: Among the subsets, naive ones generally showed larger estimated richness than memory ones. Non-shared clonotypes had lower generation probabilities than those shared by all four donors.

Each replicate PCR on the sorted subsets used 200 to 250 ng DNA (approximately 33,000 T cell genomes). The assay was immunoSEQ multiplex PCR, and TCRdb's table has in-frame clones only and misses some. The table records more than 2,000,000 clones, more than 85% of them present only once. The sequenced sample was naive CD4+ T cells from PBMCs. Subset indicated: CD45RA+ positively selected. The clonotype was recovered from a young man in good health. Some clones in this sample may be carry-over from other donors' samples.

The CDR3 nucleotides read TGTGCCAGCAGCCGGGGCCTGGAGCAGTACTTC. Its protein product is CASSRGLEQYF. The chain carries TRBV7-2 and TRBJ2-7; either TRBD1 or TRBD2 may fit D (5 bases each). The V gene's germline CDR1 is SGHTA and CDR2 FQGNSA. The germline V and J ends were trimmed by 5 bases and 7 bases, with 9 bases remaining between them. The CDR3 extends over 11 amino acids.